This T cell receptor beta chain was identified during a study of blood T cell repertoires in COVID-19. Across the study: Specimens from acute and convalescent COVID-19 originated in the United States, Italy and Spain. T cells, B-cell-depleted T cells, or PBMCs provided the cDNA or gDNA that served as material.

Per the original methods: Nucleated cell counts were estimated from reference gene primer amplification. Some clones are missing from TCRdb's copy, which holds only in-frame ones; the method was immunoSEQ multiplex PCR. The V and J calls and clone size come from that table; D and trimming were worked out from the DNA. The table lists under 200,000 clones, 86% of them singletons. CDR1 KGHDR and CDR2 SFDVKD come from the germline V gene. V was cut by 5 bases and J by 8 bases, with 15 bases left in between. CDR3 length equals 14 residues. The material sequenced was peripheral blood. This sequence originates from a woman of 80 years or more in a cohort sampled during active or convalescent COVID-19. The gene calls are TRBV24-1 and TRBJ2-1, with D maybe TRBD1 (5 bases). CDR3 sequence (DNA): TGTGCCACCAGTGGAAGGGGTGGAGCCCATGAGCAGTTCTTC. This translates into CATSGRGGAHEQFF.